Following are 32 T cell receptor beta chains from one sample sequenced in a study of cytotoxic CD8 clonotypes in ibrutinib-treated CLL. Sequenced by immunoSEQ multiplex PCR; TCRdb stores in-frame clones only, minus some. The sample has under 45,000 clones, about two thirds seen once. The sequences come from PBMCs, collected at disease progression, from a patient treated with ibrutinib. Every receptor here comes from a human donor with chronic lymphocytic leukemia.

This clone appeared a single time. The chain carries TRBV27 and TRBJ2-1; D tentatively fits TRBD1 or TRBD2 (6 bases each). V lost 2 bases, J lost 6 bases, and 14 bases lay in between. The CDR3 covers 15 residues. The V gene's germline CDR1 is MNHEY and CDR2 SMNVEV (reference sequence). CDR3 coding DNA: TGTGCCAGCAGTTTAGGTGGGGGGCAGGGCAATGAGCAGTTCTTC. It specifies CASSLGGGQGNEQFF.

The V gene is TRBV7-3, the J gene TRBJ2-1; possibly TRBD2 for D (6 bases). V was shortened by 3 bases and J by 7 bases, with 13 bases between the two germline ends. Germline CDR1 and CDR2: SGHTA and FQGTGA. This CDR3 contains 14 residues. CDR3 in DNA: TGTGCCAGCAGCTTGGGGGGAGTAAGGAATGAGCAGTTCTTC. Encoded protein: CASSLGGVRNEQFF.

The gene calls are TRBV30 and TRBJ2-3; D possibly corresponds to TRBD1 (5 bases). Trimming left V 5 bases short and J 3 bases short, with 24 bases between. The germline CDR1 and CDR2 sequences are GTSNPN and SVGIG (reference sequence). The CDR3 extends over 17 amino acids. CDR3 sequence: CAWGHLRQSRSTDTQYF. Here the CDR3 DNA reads TGTGCCTGGGGTCACCTCAGACAGTCCAGATCGACAGATACGCAGTATTTT.

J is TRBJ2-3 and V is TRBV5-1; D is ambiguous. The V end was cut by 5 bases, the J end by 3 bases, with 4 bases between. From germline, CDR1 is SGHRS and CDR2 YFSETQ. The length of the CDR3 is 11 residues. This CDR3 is CASSTTDTQYF. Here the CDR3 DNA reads TGCGCCAGCAGTACTACAGATACGCAGTATTTT.

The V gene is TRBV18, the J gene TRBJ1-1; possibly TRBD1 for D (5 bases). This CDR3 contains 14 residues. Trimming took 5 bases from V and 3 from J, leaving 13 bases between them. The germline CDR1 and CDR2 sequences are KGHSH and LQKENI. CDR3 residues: CASSTQGRDTEAFF. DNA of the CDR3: TGTGCCAGCTCAACGCAGGGCAGGGACACTGAAGCTTTCTTT.

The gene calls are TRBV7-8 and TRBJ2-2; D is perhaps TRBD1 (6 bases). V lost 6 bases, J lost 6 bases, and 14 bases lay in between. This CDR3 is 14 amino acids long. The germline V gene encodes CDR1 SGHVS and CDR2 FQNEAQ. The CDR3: CASSDRTYSGELFF. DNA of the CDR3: TGTGCCAGCAGTGACAGGACCTATTCCGGGGAGCTGTTTTTT.

The CDR3 sequence is CAWSVRGTTRGNGEKLFF. The CDR3 nucleotides are TGTGCCTGGAGTGTACGGGGCACTACAAGGGGTAATGGTGAAAAACTGTTTTTT. The V gene is TRBV30, the J gene TRBJ1-4; D might be TRBD1 (5 bases). The germline gives CDR1 GTSNPN, CDR2 SVGIG (reference sequence). This CDR3 comprises 18 residues. V lost 0 bases and J 7 bases, leaving 24 bases between the germline ends.

The CDR3 nucleotides are TGTGCCAGCAGCGTAGATGGGGGCCGGGTTGAAAAACTGTTTTTT. Protein: CASSVDGGRVEKLFF. The chain is built from TRBV9 and TRBJ1-4; tentative D call: TRBD1 (6 bases). Germline CDR1 reads SGDLS; CDR2 reads YYNGEE. V dropped 0 bases and J dropped 7 bases, with 13 bases sitting between them. CDR3 length equals 15 residues.

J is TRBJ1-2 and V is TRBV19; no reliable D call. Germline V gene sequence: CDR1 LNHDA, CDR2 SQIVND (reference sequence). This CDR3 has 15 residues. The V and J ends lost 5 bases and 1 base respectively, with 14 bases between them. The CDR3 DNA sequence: TGTGCCAGTAGTGTATCCTTACAGAATAACTATGGCTACACCTTC. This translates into CASSVSLQNNYGYTF.

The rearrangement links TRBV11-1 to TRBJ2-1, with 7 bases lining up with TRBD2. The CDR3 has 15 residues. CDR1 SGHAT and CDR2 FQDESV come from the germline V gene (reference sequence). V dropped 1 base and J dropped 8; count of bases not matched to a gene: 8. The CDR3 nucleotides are TGTGCCAGCAGCTTAGTCGGAGGACTAGGCTATGAGCAGTTCTTC. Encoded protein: CASSLVGGLGYEQFF.

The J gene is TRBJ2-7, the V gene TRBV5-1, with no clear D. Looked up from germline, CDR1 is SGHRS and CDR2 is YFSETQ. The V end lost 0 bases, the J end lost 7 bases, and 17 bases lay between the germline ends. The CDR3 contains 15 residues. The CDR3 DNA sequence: TGCGCCAGCAGCTTGGGGTGGCAGTCCTCTACGGAGCAGTACTTC. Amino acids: CASSLGWQSSTEQYF.

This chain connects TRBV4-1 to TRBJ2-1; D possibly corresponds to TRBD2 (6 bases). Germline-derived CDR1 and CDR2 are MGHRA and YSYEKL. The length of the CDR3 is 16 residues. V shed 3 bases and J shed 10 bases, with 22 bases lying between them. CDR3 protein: CASSQAEGLQLVEQFF. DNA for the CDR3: TGCGCCAGCAGCCAGGCGGAGGGCCTACAGTTAGTAGAGCAGTTCTTC.

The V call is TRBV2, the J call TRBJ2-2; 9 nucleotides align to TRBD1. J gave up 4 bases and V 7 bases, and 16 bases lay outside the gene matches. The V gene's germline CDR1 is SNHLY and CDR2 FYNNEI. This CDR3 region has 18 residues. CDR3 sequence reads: CASKWTLSWTGATGELFF. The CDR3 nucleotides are TGTGCCAGCAAATGGACCTTATCCTGGACAGGGGCCACCGGGGAGCTGTTTTTT. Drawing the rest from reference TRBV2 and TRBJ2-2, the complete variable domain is EPEVTQTPSHQVTQMGQEVILRCVPISNHLYFYWYRQILGQKVEFLVSFYNNEISEKSEIFDDQFSVERPDGSNFTLKIRSTKLEDSAMYFCASKWTLSWTGATGELFFGEGSRLTVL.

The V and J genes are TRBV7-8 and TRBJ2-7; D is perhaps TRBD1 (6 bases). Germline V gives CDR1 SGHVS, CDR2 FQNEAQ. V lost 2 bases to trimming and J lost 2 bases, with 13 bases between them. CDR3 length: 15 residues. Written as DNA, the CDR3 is TGTGCCAGCAGCTTATTACAGGGACCCACCTACGAGCAGTACTTC. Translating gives CASSLLQGPTYEQYF.

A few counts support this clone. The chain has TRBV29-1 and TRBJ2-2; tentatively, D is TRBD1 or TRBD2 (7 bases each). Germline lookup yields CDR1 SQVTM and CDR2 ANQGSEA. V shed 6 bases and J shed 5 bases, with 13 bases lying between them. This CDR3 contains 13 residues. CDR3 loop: CSVDRTRTGELFF. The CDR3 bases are TGCAGCGTGGACAGGACTAGGACCGGGGAGCTGTTTTTT.

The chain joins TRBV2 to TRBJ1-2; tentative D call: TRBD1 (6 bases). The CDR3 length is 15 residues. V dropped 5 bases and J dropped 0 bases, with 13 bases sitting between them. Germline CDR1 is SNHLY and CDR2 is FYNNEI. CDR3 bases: TGTGCCAGCAGTAAGGACAGCGCTACTAACTATGGCTACACCTTC. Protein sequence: CASSKDSATNYGYTF.

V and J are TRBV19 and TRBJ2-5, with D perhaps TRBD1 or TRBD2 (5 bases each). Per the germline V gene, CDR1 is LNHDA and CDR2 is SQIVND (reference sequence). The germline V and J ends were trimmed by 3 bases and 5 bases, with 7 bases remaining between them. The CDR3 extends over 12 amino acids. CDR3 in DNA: TGTGCCAGTAGTATTTGGGGGGAGACCCAGTACTTC. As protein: CASSIWGETQYF. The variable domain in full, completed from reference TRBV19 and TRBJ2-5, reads DGGITQSPKYLFRKEGQNVTLSCEQNLNHDAMYWYRQDPGQGLRLIYYSQIVNDFQKGDIAEGYSVSREKKESFPLTVTSAQKNPTAFYLCASSIWGETQYFGPGTRLLVL.

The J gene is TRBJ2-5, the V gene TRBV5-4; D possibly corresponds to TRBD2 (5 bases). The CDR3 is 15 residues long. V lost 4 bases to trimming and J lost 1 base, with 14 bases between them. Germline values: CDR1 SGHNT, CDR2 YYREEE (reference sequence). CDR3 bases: TGTGCCAGCAGCGGACTTGCAGGCACCCAAGAGACCCAGTACTTC. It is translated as CASSGLAGTQETQYF.

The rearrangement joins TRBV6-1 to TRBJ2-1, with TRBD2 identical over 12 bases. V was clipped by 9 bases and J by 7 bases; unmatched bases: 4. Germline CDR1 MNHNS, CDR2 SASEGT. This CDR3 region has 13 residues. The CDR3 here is CASQTSGSNEQFF. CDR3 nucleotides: TGTGCCAGTCAGACTAGCGGGAGTAATGAGCAGTTCTTC.

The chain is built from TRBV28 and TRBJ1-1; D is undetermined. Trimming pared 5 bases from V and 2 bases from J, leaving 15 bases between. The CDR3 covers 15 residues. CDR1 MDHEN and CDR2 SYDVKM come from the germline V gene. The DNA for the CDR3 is TGTGCCAGCAGTCCCTACACCGCGCCAAACACTGAAGCTTTCTTT. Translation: CASSPYTAPNTEAFF. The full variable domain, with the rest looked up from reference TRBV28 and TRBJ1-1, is DVKVTQSSRYLVKRTGEKVFLECVQDMDHENMFWYRQDPGLGLRLIYFSYDVKMKEKGDIPEGYSVSREKKERFSLILESASTNQTSMYLCASSPYTAPNTEAFFGQGTRLTVV.

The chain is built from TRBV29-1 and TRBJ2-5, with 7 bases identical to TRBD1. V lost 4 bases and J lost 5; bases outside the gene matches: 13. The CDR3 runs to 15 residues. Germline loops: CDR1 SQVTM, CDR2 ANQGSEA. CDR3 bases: TGCAGCGTTGGGGTTGCAGGGGGATTCGAGGAGACCCAGTACTTC. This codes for CSVGVAGGFEETQYF.

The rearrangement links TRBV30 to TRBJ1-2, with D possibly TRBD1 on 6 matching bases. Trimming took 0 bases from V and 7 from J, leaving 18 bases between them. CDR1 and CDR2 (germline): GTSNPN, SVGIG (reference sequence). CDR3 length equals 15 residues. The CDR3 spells CAWSVQQGRSVGYTF. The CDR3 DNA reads TGTGCCTGGAGTGTACAGCAGGGGAGGTCGGTTGGCTACACCTTC. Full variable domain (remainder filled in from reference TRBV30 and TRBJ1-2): SQTIHQWPATLVQPVGSPLSLECTVEGTSNPNLYWYRQAAGRGLQLLFYSVGIGQISSEVPQNLSASRPQDRQFILSSKKLLLSDSGFYLCAWSVQQGRSVGYTFGSGTRLTVV.

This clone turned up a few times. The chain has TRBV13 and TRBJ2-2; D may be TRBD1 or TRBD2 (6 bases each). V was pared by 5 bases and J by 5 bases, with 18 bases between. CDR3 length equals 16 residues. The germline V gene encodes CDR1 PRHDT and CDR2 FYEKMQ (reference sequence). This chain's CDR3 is CASSESGGRLTGELFF. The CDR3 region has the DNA TGTGCCAGCAGCGAATCTGGGGGGCGCCTTACCGGGGAGCTGTTTTTT.

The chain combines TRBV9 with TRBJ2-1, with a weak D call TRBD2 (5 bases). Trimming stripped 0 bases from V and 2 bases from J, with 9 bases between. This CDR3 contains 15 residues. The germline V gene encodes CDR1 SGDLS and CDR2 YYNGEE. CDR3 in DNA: TGTGCCAGCAGCGTAGTAGCGAACCCCTACAATGAGCAGTTCTTC. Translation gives CASSVVANPYNEQFF.

The CDR3 coding sequence is TGTGCCAGCAGTGAGAGGGCGAGCCAGCCCCAGCATTTT. Protein product: CASSERASQPQHF. The gene calls are TRBV2 and TRBJ1-5; D gene unclear. Germline loops: CDR1 SNHLY, CDR2 FYNNEI. The CDR3 length is 13 residues. V lost 3 bases and J 7 bases, leaving 10 bases between the germline ends.

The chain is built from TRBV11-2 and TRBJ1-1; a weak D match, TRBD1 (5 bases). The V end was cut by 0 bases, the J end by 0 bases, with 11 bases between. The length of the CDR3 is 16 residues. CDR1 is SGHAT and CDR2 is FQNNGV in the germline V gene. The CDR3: CASSLETLGLNTEAFF. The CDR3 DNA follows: TGTGCCAGCAGCTTAGAAACGTTGGGGCTGAACACTGAAGCTTTCTTT.

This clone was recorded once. CDR3 residues: CASSPERTNEKLFF. DNA for the CDR3: TGTGCCAGCAGCCCGGAGAGGACTAATGAAAAACTGTTTTTT. The chain links TRBV7-9 to TRBJ1-4; D unresolved. This CDR3 contains 14 residues. The ends were cut back, 5 bases at V and 2 bases at J, with 9 bases in the middle. Germline lookup yields CDR1 SEHNR and CDR2 FQNEAQ (reference sequence).

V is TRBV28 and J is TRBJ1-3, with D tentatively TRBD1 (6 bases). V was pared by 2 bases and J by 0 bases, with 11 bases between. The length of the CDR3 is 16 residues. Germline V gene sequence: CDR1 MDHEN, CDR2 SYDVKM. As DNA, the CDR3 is TGTGCCAGCAGTTTACCCACAGGGCTCTCTGGAAACACCATATATTTT. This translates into CASSLPTGLSGNTIYF. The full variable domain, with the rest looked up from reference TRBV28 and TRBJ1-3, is DVKVTQSSRYLVKRTGEKVFLECVQDMDHENMFWYRQDPGLGLRLIYFSYDVKMKEKGDIPEGYSVSREKKERFSLILESASTNQTSMYLCASSLPTGLSGNTIYFGEGSWLTVV.

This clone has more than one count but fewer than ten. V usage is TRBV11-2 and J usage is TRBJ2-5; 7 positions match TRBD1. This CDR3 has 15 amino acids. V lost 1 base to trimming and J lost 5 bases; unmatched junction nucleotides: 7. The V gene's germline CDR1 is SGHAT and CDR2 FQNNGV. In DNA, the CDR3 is TGTGCCAGCAGCTTAGGCGCAGGGGGAAGGGAGACCCAGTACTTC. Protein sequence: CASSLGAGGRETQYF.

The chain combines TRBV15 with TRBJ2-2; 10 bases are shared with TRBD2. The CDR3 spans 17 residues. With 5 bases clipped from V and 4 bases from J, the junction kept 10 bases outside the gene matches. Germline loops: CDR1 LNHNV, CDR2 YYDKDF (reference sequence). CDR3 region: CATSRLAGVSGTGELFF. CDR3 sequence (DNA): TGTGCCACCAGCCGGCTAGCGGGAGTATCGGGCACCGGGGAGCTGTTTTTT.

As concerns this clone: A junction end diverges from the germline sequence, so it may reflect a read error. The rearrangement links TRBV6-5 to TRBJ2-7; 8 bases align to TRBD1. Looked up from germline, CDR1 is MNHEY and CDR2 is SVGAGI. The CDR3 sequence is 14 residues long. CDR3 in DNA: TGTGCCATCAGTGAGGGACAGGTCTCCTACGAGCAGTACTTC. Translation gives CAISEGQVSYEQYF.

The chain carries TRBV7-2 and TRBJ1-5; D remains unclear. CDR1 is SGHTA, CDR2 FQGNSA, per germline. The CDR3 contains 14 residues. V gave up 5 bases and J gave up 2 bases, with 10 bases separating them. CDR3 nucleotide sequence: TGTGCCAGCAGCAATCAGGTGGGCAATCAGCCCCAGCATTTT. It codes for CASSNQVGNQPQHF. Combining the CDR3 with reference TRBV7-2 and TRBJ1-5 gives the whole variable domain GAGVSQSPSNKVTEKGKDVELRCDPISGHTALYWYRQSLGQGLEFLIYFQGNSAPDKSGLPSDRFSAERTGGSVSTLTIQRTQQEDSAVYLCASSNQVGNQPQHFGDGTRLSIL.